The clone carrying this T cell receptor beta chain has just a few counts. This sample is part of a study of T cells after yellow fever vaccination. 5'RACE template switching added a universal primer site and UMIs to TCR cDNA. Each CDR3 protein gets one entry after TCRdb re-called the 5' RACE reads with MiXCR. The sample has around 350,000 distinct CDR3 sequences; roughly 12% are singletons. V gave up 3 bases and J gave up 3 bases; unmatched junction bases: 1. The germline gives CDR1 SGHAT, CDR2 FQNNGV. This CDR3 comprises 15 residues. The source is a man younger than 35 who received the YFV17D yellow fever vaccine. The starting material was PBMCs, obtained on the day of the first yellow fever vaccination. The genes are TRBV11-2 and TRBJ2-2; the match to TRBD2 covers 10 bases. The CDR3 protein is CASSFTSGDTGELFF. CDR3 DNA sequence: TGTGCCAGCAGCTTTACTAGCGGGGACACCGGGGAGCTGTTTTTT.